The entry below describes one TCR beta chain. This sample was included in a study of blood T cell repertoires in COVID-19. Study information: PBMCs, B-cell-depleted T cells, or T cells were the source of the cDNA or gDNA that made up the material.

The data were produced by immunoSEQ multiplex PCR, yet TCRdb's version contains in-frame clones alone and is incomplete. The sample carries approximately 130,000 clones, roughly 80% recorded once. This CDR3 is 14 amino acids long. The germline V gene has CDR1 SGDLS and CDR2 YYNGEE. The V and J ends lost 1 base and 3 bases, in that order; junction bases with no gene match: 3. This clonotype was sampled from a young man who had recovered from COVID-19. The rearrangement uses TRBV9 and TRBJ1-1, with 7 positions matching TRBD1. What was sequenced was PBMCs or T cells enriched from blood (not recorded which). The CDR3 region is CASSVSDRDTEAFF. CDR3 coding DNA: TGTGCCAGCAGCGTATCCGACAGGGACACTGAAGCTTTCTTT.